This T cell receptor beta chain was profiled in a study of OX40 agonist ivuxolimab in advanced cancers. The CDR3 loop spans 18 amino acids. V lost 2 bases to trimming and J lost 6 bases, with 20 bases between them. The germline V gene encodes CDR1 SGHVS and CDR2 FQNEAQ. Of note for this clone: Its target is unknown.

Study-level results: Low normalized T-cell clonal expansion also characterized some of the nonresponders.

The data were produced by immunoSEQ multiplex PCR, yet TCRdb's version contains in-frame clones alone and is incomplete. The top ten hold approximately 7.9% of the sample, which has under 85,000 clones, 84% seen once. The chain is built from TRBV7-8 and TRBJ1-6; possible D gene TRBD1, 6 bases. The sequencing used CD4+ or CD8+ T cells sorted from blood, collected in a trial of the OX40 agonist ivuxolimab. The sequence came from an adult with an advanced solid tumor such as melanoma, head and neck, liver or kidney cancer. The CDR3 region has the DNA TGTGCCAGCAGCTTACGGCAGGGGTCCGGATTAATTAATTCACCCCTCCACTTT. Residues: CASSLRQGSGLINSPLHF.